This T cell receptor (beta chain) came from a study of blood T cell repertoires in COVID-19. On the study more broadly: Sites in the United States, Italy and Spain provided acute and convalescent COVID-19 samples.

Per germline, CDR1 KGHSH and CDR2 LQKENI. V gave up 2 bases and J gave up 4 bases; unmatched junction bases: 8. The CDR3 has 16 amino acids. Per the study methods: Reference gene primer amplification yielded estimated nucleated cell counts. The method was immunoSEQ multiplex PCR; TCRdb's version includes in-frame clones alone and lacks a portion of them. V and J calls and clone size are as listed in that table; D and trimming were resolved from the DNA. Here the sample spans about 270,000 clones, approximately 86% being singletons. This receptor was obtained from a woman between 65 and 79 years old with COVID-19, enrolled during active disease. The chain recombines TRBV18 with TRBJ2-3; 8 positions agree with TRBD2. Sequencing used peripheral blood. This chain's CDR3 is CASSPSGGGIPDTQYF. The CDR3, as DNA: TGTGCCAGCTCACCATCCGGCGGGGGGATCCCAGATACGCAGTATTTT. Combining the CDR3 with reference TRBV18 and TRBJ2-3 gives the whole variable domain NAGVMQNPRHLVRRRGQEARLRCSPMKGHSHVYWYRQLPEEGLKFMVYLQKENIIDESGMPKERFSAEFPKEGPSILRIQQVVRGDSAAYFCASSPSGGGIPDTQYFGPGTRLTVL.